Ten or more counts support the clone carrying this T cell receptor beta chain. Germline V gives CDR1 LGHDT, CDR2 YNNKEL (reference sequence). The CDR3 contains 15 residues. With 1 base clipped from V and 7 bases from J, the junction kept 4 bases outside the gene matches. This record belongs to a study of T cells in Graves' hyperthyroidism and ophthalmopathy. RNA transcripts yielded amplified TCR beta CDR3 regions. Carried out on the TCR CDR3, a first-round RT-PCR used the HTBI primer set. TCRdb re-analysed the multiplex PCR reads in MiXCR, keeping a single row per CDR3 protein. Of 300,000 to 450,000 distinct CDR3 sequences listed, about a fifth were seen once; the top ten hold less than 45%.

The rearrangement uses TRBV3-1 and TRBJ1-6; 7 nucleotides line up with TRBD1. The sequenced material came from blood. This TCR came from a man aged 18 to 30 with Graves' ophthalmopathy. The CDR3 DNA reads TGTGCCAGCAGCCAAGGGTCAGGGGGGAATTCACCCCTCCACTTT. This gives the protein CASSQGSGGNSPLHF.